Presented here are 25 T cell receptor beta chains from one specimen sequenced in a study of cytomegalovirus exposure and HLA in healthy donors. The PCR employed 60 Vbeta primers together with 13 Jbeta primers. Sequenced by immunoSEQ multiplex PCR; TCRdb stores in-frame clones only, minus some. Of 180,000 or so clones listed, 70% to 90% were seen once; the top ten hold approximately 9.4%. The sequencing input was PBMCs. The receptors were sampled from a man younger than 35 in good health and CMV-seropositive.

The chain has TRBV5-1 and TRBJ2-5; 7 bases agree with TRBD1. Germline V gene lookup returns CDR1 SGHRS and CDR2 YFSETQ. This CDR3 is built from 13 residues. Trimming removed 4 bases from V and 3 bases from J; junction bases left unmatched: 3. The CDR3 region is CASSPGQEETQYF. The DNA for the CDR3 is TGCGCCAGCAGCCCTGGACAGGAAGAGACCCAGTACTTC.

This rearrangement joins TRBV9 to TRBJ2-7; 7 bases line up with TRBD2. The length of the CDR3 is 15 residues. Germline assignment: CDR1 SGDLS and CDR2 YYNGEE. V gave up 0 bases and J gave up 2 bases; unmatched junction bases: 5. Written as DNA, the CDR3 is TGTGCCAGCAGCGTAGGGGGGGGGTCCACCTACGAGCAGTACTTC. It codes for CASSVGGGSTYEQYF.

The CDR3 bases are TGCGCCAGCAGCTTACCCCTGGGACAGGTAGGAGGGGAGCAGTACTTC. Encoded protein: CASSLPLGQVGGEQYF. The chain employs TRBV5-1 and TRBJ2-7; TRBD1 matches 8 bases. Germline V gives CDR1 SGHRS, CDR2 YFSETQ. The CDR3 consists of 16 residues. With V trimmed by 2 bases and J by 7 bases, 14 bases remained unmatched.

Here the CDR3 DNA reads TGCGCCAGCAGTGAAAGGTCCCCCAGGGGGCGAGAGGCAACTAATGAAAAACTGTTTTTT. It is translated as CASSERSPRGREATNEKLFF. This chain uses TRBV10-1 with TRBJ1-4; 8 bases are shared with TRBD1. Trimming took 3 bases from V and 0 from J; bases not matched to a gene: 15. The CDR3 consists of 20 residues. The germline gives CDR1 WNHNN, CDR2 SYGVQD (reference sequence).

CDR3 protein: CASSKGIYSGANVLTF. In DNA, the CDR3 is TGTGCCAGTAGTAAGGGGATTTACTCTGGGGCCAACGTCCTGACTTTC. This chain connects TRBV19 to TRBJ2-6; possibly TRBD1 for D (5 bases). With 4 bases removed from V and 0 bases from J, the gap between germline ends came to 10 bases. Germline-derived CDR1 and CDR2 are LNHDA and SQIVND (reference sequence). CDR3 size: 16 residues.

The V call is TRBV7-9, the J call TRBJ1-3, with 8 bases identical to TRBD1. The trim removed 3 bases at V and 3 bases at J, leaving 4 bases unmatched. In germline, CDR1 is SEHNR, CDR2 FQNEAQ (reference sequence). This CDR3 has 15 residues. The DNA of the CDR3 is TGTGCCAGCAGCTTTCAGGGGGCGCTTGGAAACACCATATATTTT. Translating gives CASSFQGALGNTIYF.

The chain links TRBV9 to TRBJ2-6, with 9 bases that match TRBD1. V dropped 3 bases and J dropped 4; count of bases not matched to a gene: 14. Germline CDR1 reads SGDLS; CDR2 reads YYNGEE. The CDR3 loop spans 19 amino acids. The CDR3 bases are TGTGCCAGCAGCGAGCGAGAAGGACAGGGGTTTATGGGGGCCAACGTCCTGACTTTC. Its protein is CASSEREGQGFMGANVLTF.

The rearrangement links TRBV18 to TRBJ1-3; D is unclear. The ends were cut back, 10 bases at V and 0 bases at J, with 13 bases in the middle. This CDR3 region has 14 residues. Looked up from germline, CDR1 is KGHSH and CDR2 is LQKENI. The CDR3 coding sequence is TGTGCCAATTCCCGGGAAGACTCTGGAAACACCATATATTTT. Translation: CANSREDSGNTIYF.

The chain combines TRBV6-1 with TRBJ1-4, with TRBD1 as a possible D gene (5 bases). This CDR3 has 14 amino acids. Germline V gene lookup returns CDR1 MNHNS and CDR2 SASEGT. The ends were cut back, 7 bases at V and 8 bases at J, with 17 bases in the middle. The CDR3 region has the DNA TGTGCCAGCAACACAAAAGGACAACTGGAAAAACTGTTTTTT. Its translation: CASNTKGQLEKLFF.

This clone was detected once. The gene calls are TRBV27 and TRBJ1-2; TRBD1 might be the D (5 bases). The CDR3 is 13 residues long. From germline, CDR1 is MNHEY and CDR2 SMNVEV (reference sequence). The V end lost 3 bases, the J end lost 4 bases, and 9 bases lay between the germline ends. For the CDR3, the DNA is TGTGCCAGCAGTTTTCGGGGGGGCTATGGCTACACCTTC. Its protein is CASSFRGGYGYTF.

This clone was seen just once. The V call is TRBV7-3, the J call TRBJ2-1; 7 nucleotides align to TRBD1. V was pared by 4 bases and J by 4 bases, with 1 base of the junction left unmatched. The CDR3 consists of 13 residues. The germline V gene has CDR1 SGHTA and CDR2 FQGTGA. CDR3 sequence reads: CASSSGQYNEQFF. CDR3 sequence (DNA): TGTGCCAGCAGCTCGGGACAGTACAATGAGCAGTTCTTC.

The chain combines TRBV6-5 with TRBJ2-5; 8 bases are shared with TRBD2. The V gene's germline CDR1 is MNHEY and CDR2 SVGAGI. The CDR3 is 14 residues long. V trimming: 7 bases; J trimming: 3 bases; junction bases outside the gene matches: 7. CDR3 in DNA: TGTGCCAGCATCTCTGCGGGGGGCAAAGAGACCCAGTACTTC. It is translated as CASISAGGKETQYF.

This sequence joins TRBV29-1 and TRBJ2-5, with a tentative D call TRBD2 (5 bases). The CDR3 runs to 13 residues. V lost 6 bases and J lost 0, with 11 bases in between. CDR1 is SQVTM, CDR2 ANQGSEA, per germline. CDR3 loop: CSVARGNQETQYF. CDR3 sequence (DNA): TGCAGCGTCGCTCGGGGTAACCAAGAGACCCAGTACTTC.

In this sample, this clone turned up a few times. The chain links TRBV19 to TRBJ2-2; D remains ambiguous. Germline CDR1 reads LNHDA; CDR2 reads SQIVND (reference sequence). The CDR3 contains 14 residues. With 4 bases removed from V and 9 bases from J, the gap between germline ends came to 15 bases. The CDR3 loop reads CASSTVTQLRELFF. The CDR3 DNA sequence: TGTGCCAGTAGTACGGTTACGCAACTCCGGGAGCTGTTTTTT.

V usage is TRBV11-2 and J usage is TRBJ2-2; maybe TRBD2 (6 bases). Germline V gives CDR1 SGHAT, CDR2 FQNNGV. The CDR3 consists of 17 residues. Trimming pared 3 bases from V and 4 bases from J, leaving 18 bases between. This CDR3 is CASSLRPGDWTTGELFF. CDR3 in DNA: TGTGCCAGCAGCTTGAGGCCCGGGGACTGGACCACCGGGGAGCTGTTTTTT. The full variable domain, with the rest looked up from reference TRBV11-2 and TRBJ2-2, is EAGVAQSPRYKIIEKRQSVAFWCNPISGHATLYWYQQILGQGPKLLIQFQNNGVVDDSQLPKDRFSAERLKGVDSTLKIQPAKLEDSAVYLCASSLRPGDWTTGELFFGEGSRLTVL.

The chain couples TRBV10-2 to TRBJ2-3; D is perhaps TRBD2 (5 bases). The length of the CDR3 is 16 residues. CDR1 WSHSY and CDR2 SAAADI come from the germline V gene. V was cut by 0 bases and J by 3 bases, with 13 bases left in between. The CDR3 DNA follows: TGCGCCAGCAGTGAGTCGAGGGTACGGACGACAGATACGCAGTATTTT. Amino acids: CASSESRVRTTDTQYF.

J is TRBJ1-3 and V is TRBV2; 10 bases line up with TRBD1. V trimming: 10 bases; J trimming: 4 bases; junction bases outside the gene matches: 4. Germline-derived CDR1 and CDR2 are SNHLY and FYNNEI. The CDR3 is 13 amino acids. DNA of the CDR3: TGTGCCAAAAGACAGGGGGCCGGAAACACCATATATTTT. This codes for CAKRQGAGNTIYF.

The gene calls are TRBV4-1 and TRBJ2-4, with TRBD1 matching 7 bases. This CDR3 spans 16 amino acids. Germline values: CDR1 MGHRA, CDR2 YSYEKL. J was trimmed by 3 bases and V by 3 bases; bases with no gene match: 8. The chain's CDR3 is CASSHGTAIYKNIQYF. DNA for the CDR3: TGCGCCAGCAGCCATGGGACAGCAATATACAAAAACATTCAGTACTTC.

The genes are TRBV9 and TRBJ1-5; 7 nucleotides match TRBD1. With V trimmed by 3 bases and J by 1 base, 4 bases remained unmatched. In germline, CDR1 is SGDLS, CDR2 YYNGEE. The CDR3 spans 15 residues. The chain's CDR3 is CASSATGLSNQPQHF. The CDR3 DNA sequence: TGTGCCAGCAGCGCGACAGGGCTAAGCAATCAGCCCCAGCATTTT.

This clone was counted once. This chain uses TRBV9 with TRBJ2-2; TRBD2 matches at 8 bases. This CDR3 is built from 13 residues. Trimming removed 0 bases from V and 9 bases from J; junction bases left unmatched: 1. The germline V gene has CDR1 SGDLS and CDR2 YYNGEE. The CDR3 reads CASSVAGGRELFF. The CDR3 nucleotides read TGTGCCAGCAGCGTAGCGGGGGGGCGGGAGCTGTTTTTT.

V is TRBV9 and J is TRBJ2-1; 10 bases map to TRBD1. V dropped 1 base and J dropped 6; count of bases not matched to a gene: 7. The CDR3 extends over 16 amino acids. In germline, CDR1 is SGDLS, CDR2 YYNGEE. The CDR3 sequence: CASSVWDRGKFNEQFF. DNA for the CDR3: TGTGCCAGCAGCGTATGGGACAGGGGAAAGTTCAATGAGCAGTTCTTC.

The gene calls are TRBV25-1 and TRBJ2-3; 7 positions match TRBD1. Germline lookup yields CDR1 MGHDK and CDR2 SYGVNS. V gave up 5 bases and J gave up 3 bases; unmatched junction bases: 11. The CDR3 totals 16 residues. The CDR3 nucleotides read TGTGCCAGCAGTCCCTCGACAGGGTCCGGTACAGATACGCAGTATTTT. Residues: CASSPSTGSGTDTQYF.

The chain recombines TRBV15 with TRBJ1-1; D possibly corresponds to TRBD1 (5 bases). V was cut by 1 base and J by 2 bases, with 11 bases left in between. Germline CDR1 reads LNHNV; CDR2 reads YYDKDF (reference sequence). This CDR3 is 15 amino acids long. CDR3 DNA sequence: TGTGCCACCAGCAGAGGGGGCGGTCTTAACACTGAAGCTTTCTTT. It specifies CATSRGGGLNTEAFF.

The chain is built from TRBV19 and TRBJ1-5; D is possibly TRBD1 (5 bases). Germline assignment: CDR1 LNHDA and CDR2 SQIVND (reference sequence). The CDR3 runs 15 residues. The V and J ends lost 0 bases and 4 bases respectively, with 10 bases between them. CDR3 DNA: TGTGCCAGTAGTATAGAACACAGGAAAAATCAGCCCCAGCATTTT. This translates into CASSIEHRKNQPQHF. Variable domain in full (rest from reference TRBV19 and TRBJ1-5): DGGITQSPKYLFRKEGQNVTLSCEQNLNHDAMYWYRQDPGQGLRLIYYSQIVNDFQKGDIAEGYSVSREKKESFPLTVTSAQKNPTAFYLCASSIEHRKNQPQHFGDGTRLSIL.

The chain recombines TRBV7-8 with TRBJ2-7; 9 positions match TRBD1. This CDR3 is 15 amino acids long. The V and J ends lost 5 bases and 3 bases, in that order; junction bases with no gene match: 8. Looked up from germline, CDR1 is SGHVS and CDR2 is FQNEAQ. CDR3 DNA: TGTGCCAGCAGCCTCGATGGGACAGGGATCTACGAGCAGTACTTC. It is translated as CASSLDGTGIYEQYF.